These 30 T cell receptor beta chains originate from one sample sequenced in a study of regulatory T cells in long-lasting Graves disease. Time point defined: persistent/refractory GD, antithyroid drugs over 5 years with positive TRAb. Construction of the TCR library relied on RNA isolated from PBMCs. Researchers made TCR beta libraries by using iRepertoire HTBI primers and running Arm-PCR on CDR3 regions. TCRdb called the multiplex PCR reads again in MiXCR, with one record for every CDR3 protein. The repertoire holds 650,000 to 700,000 distinct CDR3 sequences, 25% to 35% seen once, with about 40% in the top ten. Specimen: peripheral blood mononuclear cells (PBMCs), collected when the disease was refractory, from a patient treated with antithyroid drugs. These TCRs come from a female donor with Graves disease.

CDR3 in amino acids: CSVSPGTSGRGEQYF. DNA for the CDR3: TGCAGTGTTTCTCCCGGGACTAGCGGGAGAGGCGAGCAGTACTTC. The V call is TRBV20-1, the J call TRBJ2-7, with 14 bases lining up with TRBD2. Trimming took 7 bases from V and 6 from J; bases not matched to a gene: 11. Germline-derived CDR1 and CDR2 are DFQATT and SNEGSKA (reference sequence). This CDR3 comprises 15 residues.

This clonotype was seen ten or more times. The junction and the germline gene differ at one end; a read error may be behind it. The J gene is TRBJ1-1, the V gene TRBV12-3 or TRBV12-4; a weak D match, TRBD1 (6 bases). This CDR3 has 15 amino acids. CDR3 residues: CASSLGQSMNTEAFF. Written as DNA, the CDR3 is TGTGCCAGCAGCTTAGGACAGTCCATGAACACTGAAGCTTTCTTT.

This clonotype was observed a few times. The rearrangement uses TRBV28 and TRBJ2-2; 7 positions agree with TRBD1. This CDR3 has 16 residues. Germline values: CDR1 MDHEN, CDR2 SYDVKM. V lost 6 bases and J lost 1; bases outside the gene matches: 8. The CDR3 loop is CASSHPRTGNTGELFF. The CDR3 nucleotides read TGTGCCAGCAGCCACCCCCGGACAGGGAACACCGGGGAGCTGTTTTTT.

This chain links TRBV30 with TRBJ1-6; 7 bases are shared with TRBD1. This CDR3 contains 14 residues. V gave up 5 bases and J gave up 5 bases; unmatched junction bases: 6. Germline CDR1 is GTSNPN and CDR2 is SVGIG (reference sequence). The CDR3 nucleotides are TGTGCCTGGGGGACCGGGACAGATAATTCACCCCTCCACTTT. Translation gives CAWGTGTDNSPLHF.

In its sample, this clonotype was seen many times. The genes are TRBV11-2 and TRBJ2-7, with 15 bases matching TRBD2. The CDR3 is made up of 15 amino acids. Trimming at V came to 2 bases and at J to 6 bases, leaving 2 bases not matched to a gene. CDR1 is SGHAT, CDR2 FQNNGV, per germline. The CDR3 region has the DNA TGTGCCAGCAGCTTACGGACTAGCGGGAGGGGCGAGCAGTACTTC. Translated, it gives CASSLRTSGRGEQYF.

A few counts support this clonotype. The rearrangement uses TRBV27 and TRBJ2-7; TRBD2 matches 7 bases. Germline CDR1 MNHEY, CDR2 SMNVEV (reference sequence). The CDR3 length is 14 residues. The ends lost 3 bases at V and 2 bases at J; junction bases unmatched: 4. The CDR3 is CASSLRERPYEQYF. As DNA, the CDR3 is TGTGCCAGCAGTTTGCGGGAGAGACCCTACGAGCAGTACTTC.

This clonotype was recorded a few times. The chain is built from TRBV6-1 and TRBJ1-5, with D maybe TRBD1 (6 bases). With 3 bases removed from V and 3 bases from J, the gap between germline ends came to 12 bases. CDR1 and CDR2 from the germline V gene are MNHNS and SASEGT. This CDR3 comprises 15 residues. The CDR3 spells CASSEGTGYNQPQHF. In DNA form, the CDR3 reads TGTGCCAGCAGTGAGGGAACAGGGTACAATCAGCCCCAGCATTTT.

Points on this clonotype: The junction does not match germline at one end; this may be a read error. The chain has TRBV28 and TRBJ1-1; 9 bases map to TRBD1. The CDR3 covers 15 residues. From germline, CDR1 is MDHEN and CDR2 SYDVKM. CDR3 region: CASSSLGTGNPEAFF. CDR3 coding DNA: TGTGCCAGCAGTTCTCTCGGGACAGGGAACCCTGAAGCTTTCTTT.

The chain recombines TRBV5-4 with TRBJ2-1; 7 bases are a match to TRBD2. The CDR3 contains 15 residues. Germline assignment: CDR1 SGHNT and CDR2 YYREEE (reference sequence). The V gene end was trimmed by 1 base and the J gene end by 8 bases; junction bases not matched to a gene: 9. For the CDR3, the DNA is TGTGCCAGCAGCTTGAGCGGCGGGAGAGGCGATGAGCAGTTCTTC. Protein product: CASSLSGGRGDEQFF.

The chain couples TRBV11-2 to TRBJ2-4; TRBD1 matches 9 bases. This CDR3 is 14 amino acids long. Germline V gives CDR1 SGHAT, CDR2 FQNNGV. Germline trimming cut 5 bases from V and 8 bases from J; bases unmatched to any gene: 7. The CDR3 DNA reads as TGTGCCAGCAGCACGACAGGGGGGCGGGACATTCAGTACTTC. Translation gives CASSTTGGRDIQYF.

The chain joins TRBV5-5 to TRBJ2-5; no reliable D call. The CDR3 loop spans 12 amino acids. Trimming shortened V by 4 bases and J by 7 bases, and 11 bases separated the two germline ends. Per the germline V gene, CDR1 is SGHKS and CDR2 is YYEKEE (reference sequence). CDR3 nucleotide sequence: TGTGCCAGCAGCACAGAAATTCGGACCCAGTACTTC. It codes for CASSTEIRTQYF.

This clonotype was observed at least ten times. The chain uses TRBV12-3 or TRBV12-4 and TRBJ2-5, with D maybe TRBD2 (5 bases). The CDR3 covers 13 residues. Trimming shortened V by 7 bases and J by 4 bases, and 13 bases separated the two germline ends. The CDR3 loop reads CASMRAGGETQYF. In DNA, the CDR3 is TGTGCCAGCATGAGGGCAGGAGGAGAGACCCAGTACTTC.

This chain joins TRBV25-1 and TRBJ1-4; no definite D call. Germline V gene lookup returns CDR1 MGHDK and CDR2 SYGVNS. This CDR3 region has 14 residues. Trimming pared 6 bases from V and 5 bases from J, leaving 13 bases between. The CDR3 bases are TGTGCCAGCAGCGAGGCAGGCGCAAATGAAAAACTGTTTTTT. Translated, it gives CASSEAGANEKLFF.

This clonotype was seen only a few times. The gene calls are TRBV6-1 and TRBJ2-7; D uncertain. The CDR3 extends over 12 amino acids. The V end lost 6 bases, the J end lost 5 bases, and 11 bases lay between the germline ends. Germline CDR1 and CDR2: MNHNS and SASEGT. The CDR3, as DNA: TGTGCCAGCAGCGATGGAAGGAACGAGCAGTACTTC. Its protein is CASSDGRNEQYF.

The sample holds a few counts of this clonotype. V usage is TRBV24-1 and J usage is TRBJ2-5; maybe TRBD1 (5 bases). This CDR3 region has 14 residues. V was pared by 3 bases and J by 2 bases, with 9 bases between. Germline assignment: CDR1 KGHDR and CDR2 SFDVKD. The CDR3 reads CATSDGQGQETQYF. Written as DNA, the CDR3 is TGTGCCACCAGTGATGGGCAGGGACAAGAGACCCAGTACTTC.

This clonotype was seen only a few times. The rearrangement links TRBV20-1 to TRBJ2-5, with D hard to call. Looked up from germline, CDR1 is DFQATT and CDR2 is SNEGSKA (reference sequence). Trimming took 3 bases from V and 5 from J, leaving 13 bases between them. This CDR3 contains 13 residues. CDR3 sequence: CSASPPTAETQYF. CDR3 DNA: TGCAGTGCTAGTCCCCCGACTGCGGAGACCCAGTACTTC.

The chain has TRBV6-1 and TRBJ2-5, with TRBD1 as a possible D gene (6 bases). Trimming removed 11 bases from V and 10 bases from J, with 14 bases in between. Looked up from germline, CDR1 is MNHNS and CDR2 is SASEGT. The CDR3 covers 10 residues. As DNA, the CDR3 is TGTGCCGTGCTTAGGGGGATCCAGTACTTC. It specifies CAVLRGIQYF.

The gene calls are TRBV20-1 and TRBJ2-7, with 10 bases matching TRBD2. The CDR3 is 14 amino acids. After removal of 3 bases from V and 0 bases from J, the junction contained 2 bases not matched to a gene. Germline-derived CDR1 and CDR2 are DFQATT and SNEGSKA (reference sequence). The CDR3 protein is CSARASGSSYEQYF. CDR3 nucleotides: TGCAGTGCTAGGGCTAGCGGGAGCTCCTACGAGCAGTACTTC.

The chain carries TRBV7-3 and TRBJ2-7; 9 nucleotides align to TRBD1. This CDR3 region has 14 residues. The germline gives CDR1 SGHTA, CDR2 FQGTGA. Unmatched junction bases numbered 6, after V lost 5 bases and J lost 4 bases. The CDR3 DNA sequence: TGTGCCAGCAGCCCAACAGGGGGCGAATACGAGCAGTACTTC. Residues: CASSPTGGEYEQYF.

The chain links TRBV19 to TRBJ2-3, with D possibly matching TRBD2 (5 bases). V gave up 2 bases and J gave up 3 bases, with 9 bases separating them. This CDR3 region has 14 residues. Germline assignment: CDR1 LNHDA and CDR2 SQIVND (reference sequence). The CDR3 loop is CASSITGRTDTQYF. As DNA, the CDR3 is TGTGCCAGTAGTATAACGGGAAGGACAGATACGCAGTATTTT.

There are a few counts of this clonotype. The rearrangement joins TRBV6-5 to TRBJ2-5, with 13 nucleotides matching TRBD2. Germline-derived CDR1 and CDR2 are MNHEY and SVGAGI. The V gene end was trimmed by 4 bases and the J gene end by 4 bases; junction bases not matched to a gene: 12. The CDR3 runs 18 residues. The DNA of the CDR3 is TGTGCCAGCAGTTTGGTGGGAGGACTAGCGGGAGTCGCAGAGACCCAGTACTTC. Translated: CASSLVGGLAGVAETQYF.

The chain uses TRBV18 and TRBJ1-3, with D perhaps matching TRBD1 (6 bases). The CDR3 has 14 residues. Per the germline V gene, CDR1 is KGHSH and CDR2 is LQKENI. The germline V and J ends were trimmed by 2 bases and 4 bases, with 9 bases remaining between them. This CDR3 is CASSPTGLGNTIYF. As DNA, the CDR3 is TGTGCCAGCTCACCAACAGGGCTCGGAAACACCATATATTTT.

The chain has TRBV19 and TRBJ1-5, with TRBD1 identical over 8 bases. Per the germline V gene, CDR1 is LNHDA and CDR2 is SQIVND (reference sequence). The CDR3 covers 18 residues. J was trimmed by 4 bases and V by 4 bases; bases with no gene match: 15. This CDR3 reads CASSTTGASPNYNQPQHF. CDR3 sequence (DNA): TGTGCCAGTAGTACGACAGGGGCCTCTCCAAATTATAATCAGCCCCAGCATTTT.

The chain joins TRBV11-2 to TRBJ2-7; unclear D gene. The germline V and J ends were trimmed by 1 base and 3 bases, with 13 bases remaining between them. This CDR3 region has 15 residues. Per the germline V gene, CDR1 is SGHAT and CDR2 is FQNNGV. The CDR3 reads CASSLGLLTIYEQYF. The CDR3, as DNA: TGTGCCAGCAGCTTAGGTCTCCTAACCATCTACGAGCAGTACTTC.

The chain links TRBV27 to TRBJ1-5; D may be TRBD1 (6 bases). The germline CDR1 and CDR2 sequences are MNHEY and SMNVEV (reference sequence). This CDR3 comprises 15 residues. Trimming stripped 6 bases from V and 7 bases from J, with 19 bases between. The CDR3 coding sequence is TGTGCCAGCAGCAGCGGACAGCTCCTGGGCCAGCCCCAGCATTTT. This translates into CASSSGQLLGQPQHF.

This rearrangement joins TRBV7-9 to TRBJ1-2, with TRBD1 matching 7 bases. This CDR3 comprises 15 residues. CDR1 SEHNR and CDR2 FQNEAQ come from the germline V gene (reference sequence). Trimming took 3 bases from V and 6 from J; bases not matched to a gene: 10. The CDR3, as DNA: TGTGCCAGCAGCTTTGCCCGGACAGGCCCCGATGGCTACACCTTC. This gives the protein CASSFARTGPDGYTF.

This clonotype was observed a handful of times. This rearrangement joins TRBV7-9 to TRBJ2-5; weak D call: TRBD2 (5 bases). The CDR3 runs 14 residues. Germline-derived CDR1 and CDR2 are SEHNR and FQNEAQ (reference sequence). With 5 bases removed from V and 5 bases from J, the gap between germline ends came to 15 bases. CDR3: CASSARLREETQYF. Here the CDR3 DNA reads TGTGCCAGCAGCGCCCGTCTAAGGGAGGAGACCCAGTACTTC.

Ten or more counts support this clonotype. The V gene is TRBV20-1, the J gene TRBJ2-5; weak D call: TRBD2 (6 bases). Looked up from germline, CDR1 is DFQATT and CDR2 is SNEGSKA (reference sequence). This CDR3 contains 13 residues. Trimming took 3 bases from V and 7 from J, leaving 15 bases between them. The CDR3 reads CSASSIEGGTQYF. The CDR3 nucleotides are TGCAGTGCTAGCAGCATTGAGGGAGGGACCCAGTACTTC.

This chain links TRBV6-1 with TRBJ1-2, with TRBD1 matching 11 bases. The CDR3 length is 15 residues. The germline gives CDR1 MNHNS, CDR2 SASEGT. Trimming took 8 bases from V and 3 from J; bases not matched to a gene: 8. DNA for the CDR3: TGTGCCAGCGTACCCCCGGGACAGGGGGACTATGGCTACACCTTC. Translating it yields CASVPPGQGDYGYTF.

This clonotype was detected a few times. The chain joins TRBV20-1 to TRBJ2-5; 9 bases align to TRBD2. The CDR3 is made up of 14 amino acids. Germline V gene sequence: CDR1 DFQATT, CDR2 SNEGSKA (reference sequence). V shed 5 bases, J shed 5 bases, and the junction held 9 bases outside the gene matches. CDR3 sequence: CSASGTSKGETQYF. CDR3 in DNA: TGCAGTGCTTCCGGGACTAGCAAAGGCGAGACCCAGTACTTC.